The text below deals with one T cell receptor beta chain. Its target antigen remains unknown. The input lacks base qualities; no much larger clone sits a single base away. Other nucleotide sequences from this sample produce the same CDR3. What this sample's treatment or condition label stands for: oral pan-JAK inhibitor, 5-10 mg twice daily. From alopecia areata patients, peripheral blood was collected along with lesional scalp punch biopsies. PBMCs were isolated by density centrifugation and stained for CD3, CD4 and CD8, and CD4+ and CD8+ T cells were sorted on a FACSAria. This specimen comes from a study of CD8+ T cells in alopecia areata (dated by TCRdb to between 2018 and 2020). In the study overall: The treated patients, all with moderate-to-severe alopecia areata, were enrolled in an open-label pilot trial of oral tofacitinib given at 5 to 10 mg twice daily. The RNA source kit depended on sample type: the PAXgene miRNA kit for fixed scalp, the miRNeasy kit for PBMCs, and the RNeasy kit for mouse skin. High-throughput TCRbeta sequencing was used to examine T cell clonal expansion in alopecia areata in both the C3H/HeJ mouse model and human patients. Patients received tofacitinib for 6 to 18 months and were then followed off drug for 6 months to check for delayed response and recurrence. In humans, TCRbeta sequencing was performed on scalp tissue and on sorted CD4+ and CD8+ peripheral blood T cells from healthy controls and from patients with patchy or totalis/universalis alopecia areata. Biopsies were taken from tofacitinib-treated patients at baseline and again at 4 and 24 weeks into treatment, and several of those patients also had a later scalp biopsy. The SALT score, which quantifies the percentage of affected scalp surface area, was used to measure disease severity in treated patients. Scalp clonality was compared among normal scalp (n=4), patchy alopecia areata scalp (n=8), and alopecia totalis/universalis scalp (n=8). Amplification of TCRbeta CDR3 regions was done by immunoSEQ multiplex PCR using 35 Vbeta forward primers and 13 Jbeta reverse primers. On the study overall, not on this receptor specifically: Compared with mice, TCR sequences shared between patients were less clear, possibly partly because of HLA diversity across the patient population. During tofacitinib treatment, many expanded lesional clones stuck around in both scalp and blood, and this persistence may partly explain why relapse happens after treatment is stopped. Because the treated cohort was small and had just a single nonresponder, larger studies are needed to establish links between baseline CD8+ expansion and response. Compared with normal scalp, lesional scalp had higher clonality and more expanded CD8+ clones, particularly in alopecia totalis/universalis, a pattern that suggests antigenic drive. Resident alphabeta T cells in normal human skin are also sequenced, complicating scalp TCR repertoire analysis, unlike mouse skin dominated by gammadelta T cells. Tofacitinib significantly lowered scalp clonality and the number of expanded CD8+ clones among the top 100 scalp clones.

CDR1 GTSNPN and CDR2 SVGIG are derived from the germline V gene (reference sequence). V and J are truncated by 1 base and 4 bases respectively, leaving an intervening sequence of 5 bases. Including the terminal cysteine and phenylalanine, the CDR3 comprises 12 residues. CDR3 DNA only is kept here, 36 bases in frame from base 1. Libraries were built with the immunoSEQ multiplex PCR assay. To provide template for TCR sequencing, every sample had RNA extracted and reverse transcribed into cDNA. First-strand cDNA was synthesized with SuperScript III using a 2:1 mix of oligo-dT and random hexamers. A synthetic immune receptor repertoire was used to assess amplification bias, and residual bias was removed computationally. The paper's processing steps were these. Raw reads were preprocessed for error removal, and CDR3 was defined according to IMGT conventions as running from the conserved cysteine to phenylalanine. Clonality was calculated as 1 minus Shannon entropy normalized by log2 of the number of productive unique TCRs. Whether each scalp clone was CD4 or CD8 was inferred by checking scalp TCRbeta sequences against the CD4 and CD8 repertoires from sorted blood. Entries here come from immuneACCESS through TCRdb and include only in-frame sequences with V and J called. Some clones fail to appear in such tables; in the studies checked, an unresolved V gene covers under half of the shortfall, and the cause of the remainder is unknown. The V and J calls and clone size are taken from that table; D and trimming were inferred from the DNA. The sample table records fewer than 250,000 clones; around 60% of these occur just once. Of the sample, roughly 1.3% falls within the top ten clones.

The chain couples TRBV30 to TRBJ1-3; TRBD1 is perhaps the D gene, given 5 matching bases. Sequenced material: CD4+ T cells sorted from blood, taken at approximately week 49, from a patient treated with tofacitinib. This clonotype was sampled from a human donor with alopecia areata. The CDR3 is CAWSGTGNTIYF. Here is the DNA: TGTGCCTGGAGTGGGACAGGAAACACCATATATTTT.